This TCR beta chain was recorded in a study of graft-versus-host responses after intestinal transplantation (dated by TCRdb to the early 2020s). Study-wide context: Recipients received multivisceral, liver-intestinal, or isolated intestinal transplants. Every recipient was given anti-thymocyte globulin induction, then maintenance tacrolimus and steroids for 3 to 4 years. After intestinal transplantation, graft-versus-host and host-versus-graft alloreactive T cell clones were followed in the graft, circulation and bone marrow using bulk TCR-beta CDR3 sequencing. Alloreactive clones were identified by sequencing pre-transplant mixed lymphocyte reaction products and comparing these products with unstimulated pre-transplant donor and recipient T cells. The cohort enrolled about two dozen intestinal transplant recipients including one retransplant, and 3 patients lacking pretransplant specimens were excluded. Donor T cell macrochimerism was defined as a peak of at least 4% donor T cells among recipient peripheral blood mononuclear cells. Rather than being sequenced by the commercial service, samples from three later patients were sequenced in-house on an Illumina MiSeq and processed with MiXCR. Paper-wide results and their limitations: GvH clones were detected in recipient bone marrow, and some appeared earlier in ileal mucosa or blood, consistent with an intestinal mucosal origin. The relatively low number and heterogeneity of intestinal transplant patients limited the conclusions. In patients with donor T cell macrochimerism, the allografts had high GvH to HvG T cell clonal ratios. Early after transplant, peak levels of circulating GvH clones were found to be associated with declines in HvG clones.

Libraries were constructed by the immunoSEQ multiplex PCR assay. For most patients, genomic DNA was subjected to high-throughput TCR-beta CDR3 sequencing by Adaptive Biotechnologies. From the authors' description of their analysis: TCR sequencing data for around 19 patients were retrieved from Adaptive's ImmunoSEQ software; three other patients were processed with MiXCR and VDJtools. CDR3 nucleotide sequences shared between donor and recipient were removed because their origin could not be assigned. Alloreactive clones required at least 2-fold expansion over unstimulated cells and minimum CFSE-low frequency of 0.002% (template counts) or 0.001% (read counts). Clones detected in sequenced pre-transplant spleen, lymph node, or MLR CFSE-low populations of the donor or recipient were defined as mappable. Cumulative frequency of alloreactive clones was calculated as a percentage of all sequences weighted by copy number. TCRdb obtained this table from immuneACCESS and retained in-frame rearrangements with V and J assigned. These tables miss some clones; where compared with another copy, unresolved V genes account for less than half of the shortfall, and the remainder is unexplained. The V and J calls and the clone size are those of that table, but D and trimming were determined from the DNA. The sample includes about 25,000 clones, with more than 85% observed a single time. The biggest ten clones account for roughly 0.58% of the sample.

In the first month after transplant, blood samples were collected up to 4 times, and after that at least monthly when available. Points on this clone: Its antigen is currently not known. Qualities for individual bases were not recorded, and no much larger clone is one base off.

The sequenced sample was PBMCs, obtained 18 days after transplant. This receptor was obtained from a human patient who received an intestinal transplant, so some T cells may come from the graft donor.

The nucleotide sequence is given as TGTGCCAGCTCACCACGGGTTTGGAACACCGGGGAGCTGTTTTTT. This sequence encodes CASSPRVWNTGELFF. This chain joins TRBV18 to TRBJ2-2; a confident D gene designation cannot be given. The CDR3 sequence holds 15 residues, the cysteine and phenylalanine included. Only the CDR3 part of the read is kept: 45 bases, read in frame from the first base. Trimming costs V 1 base and J 1 base, and their ends lie 7 bases apart. CDR1 KGHSH and CDR2 LQKENI were looked up in the germline V gene.